The source of this TCR beta chain is a study of shared clonotypes between healthy human individuals. Study as a whole: A couple of women and three men aged 18 to 49 made up the donors. Per donor, CD8 memory used one plate, CD8 naive used two, CD4 memory used three and CD4 naive used three. Study observations and caveats: A small donor pool kept down the genetic and exposure-history diversity that was represented.

Some clones are missing from TCRdb's copy, which holds only in-frame ones; the method was immunoSEQ multiplex PCR. The data contain some 2.1 million clones, over 85% of them singletons. Notes on this clone: The antigen is unknown. Distinct nucleotide sequences in the sample also encode this CDR3.

Terminally differentiated effector memory CD45RA+ cells were left out of the naive CD8 fraction, which was CD45RO-negative and positively selected for CCR7. V was trimmed by 0 bases and J by 1 base, leaving 7 bases between them. Looked up from germline, CDR1 is MNHEY and CDR2 is SMNVEV (reference sequence). The CDR3 length is 14 residues. The chain employs TRBV27 and TRBJ2-7; D remains unclear. The sequence was collected from a young man in good health. Some clones in this sample may be carry-over from other donors' samples. Sequencing input: naive CD8+ T cells from PBMCs. CDR3 DNA: TGTGCCAGCAGTTTATCTCCTCTTTCCTACGAGCAGTACTTC. Amino acid sequence: CASSLSPLSYEQYF.